Shown below are 17 T cell receptor beta chains from a single sample sequenced in a study of monozygotic twins with inflammatory bowel disease. After re-calling the 5' RACE reads, TCRdb lists one entry per CDR3 protein, DNA absent. The sample holds 440,000 or so distinct CDR3 sequences. Sequencing was done on a sample of blood. The source of these receptors is a human donor with ulcerative colitis or Crohn's disease, or a healthy co-twin of an affected twin (not recorded which).

J is TRBJ1-1 and V is TRBV7-3. The CDR3 runs to 15 residues. The germline gives CDR1 SGHTA, CDR2 FQGTGA. CDR3: CASSQNAGGNTEAFF.

The V and J genes are TRBV28 and TRBJ1-1; checking the TCRdb D call of TRBD1 is not possible without DNA. The CDR3 runs to 13 residues. Per the germline V gene, CDR1 is MDHEN and CDR2 is SYDVKM. This chain's CDR3 is CASLRDTPWEAFF.

The CDR3 spells CASSPPGASLSGELFF. The chain carries TRBV4-3 and TRBJ2-2; TCRdb proposes TRBD2, but this gene call is untestable without DNA. This CDR3 contains 16 residues. Looked up from germline, CDR1 is LGHNA and CDR2 is YSLEER.

The chain carries TRBV5-1 and TRBJ1-1. CDR1 and CDR2 (germline): SGHRS, YFSETQ. This CDR3 has 15 amino acids. The CDR3 loop reads CASSLEKGRNTEAFF.

V and J are TRBV10-3 and TRBJ2-3. The length of the CDR3 is 14 residues. From germline, CDR1 is ENHRY and CDR2 SYGVKD. The CDR3 region is CAIRIDISTDTQYF.

The CDR3: CSARQVLYPEAFF. The chain has TRBV20-1 and TRBJ1-1. The CDR3 length is 13 residues. Germline V gene lookup returns CDR1 DFQATT and CDR2 SNEGSKA (reference sequence).

The J gene is TRBJ2-1, the V gene TRBV14; TCRdb returns TRBD2, unconfirmable since there is no DNA. Germline V CDR1 and CDR2: SGHDN, FVKESK. The CDR3 sequence is 17 residues long. CDR3 in amino acids: CASSPTSATVPYNEQFF.

The CDR3 protein is CASSPRDRAGEAFF. V usage is TRBV4-2 and J usage is TRBJ1-1; TCRdb's D call, TRBD1, is unchecked because there is no DNA. Germline CDR1 is LGHNA and CDR2 is YNFKEQ. CDR3 size: 14 residues.

The chain combines TRBV24-1 with TRBJ2-3; the TCRdb D gene call, TRBD2, has no DNA to confirm it. In germline, CDR1 is KGHDR, CDR2 SFDVKD. This CDR3 contains 16 residues. The CDR3 is CATRASGRAGTDTQYF.

The chain is built from TRBV5-1 and TRBJ2-1. Germline CDR1 and CDR2: SGHRS and YFSETQ. The CDR3 is 13 amino acids. CDR3 protein: CASSSGANDDQFF.

The chain carries TRBV19 and TRBJ2-1; as DNA is missing, the TRBD1 call by TCRdb cannot be tested. The CDR3 consists of 15 residues. Germline loops: CDR1 LNHDA, CDR2 SQIVND (reference sequence). CDR3 protein: CASSILRGGGYEQFF.

The rearrangement joins TRBV7-3 to TRBJ2-5; TCRdb reports TRBD1, a call that lacks DNA to check it against. The CDR3 is made up of 17 amino acids. Looked up from germline, CDR1 is SGHTA and CDR2 is FQGTGA. CDR3: CASSSPSSSEPQETQYF.

The rearrangement uses TRBV28 and TRBJ2-1; the TCRdb D gene call, TRBD1, has no DNA to confirm it. The CDR3 sequence is 16 residues long. In germline, CDR1 is MDHEN, CDR2 SYDVKM. The CDR3 sequence is CASVSPDQGSYNEQFF.

The rearrangement links TRBV19 to TRBJ2-1. The CDR3 is made up of 15 amino acids. CDR1 is LNHDA and CDR2 is SQIVND in the germline V gene (reference sequence). CDR3 protein: CASSMTVERYNEQFF.

V usage is TRBV5-4 and J usage is TRBJ1-2; TCRdb reports TRBD1, a call that lacks DNA to check it against. Germline loops: CDR1 SGHNT, CDR2 YYREEE (reference sequence). The CDR3 loop spans 13 amino acids. The CDR3: CASSQGTSYGYTF. Using reference TRBV5-4 and TRBJ1-2 for the parts outside the CDR3, the full variable domain is ETGVTQSPTHLIKTRGQQVTLRCSSQSGHNTVSWYQQALGQGPQFIFQYYREEENGRGNFPPRFSGLQFPNYSSELNVNALELDDSALYLCASSQGTSYGYTFGSGTRLTVV.

This chain uses TRBV15 with TRBJ2-7. The germline gives CDR1 LNHNV, CDR2 YYDKDF (reference sequence). There are 13 residues in the CDR3. The CDR3: CATSRDISYEQYF.

The chain is built from TRBV6-5 and TRBJ2-1. The CDR3 contains 16 residues. Germline CDR1 and CDR2: MNHEY and SVGAGI. The CDR3 sequence is CASSYEGAVPYNEQFF.